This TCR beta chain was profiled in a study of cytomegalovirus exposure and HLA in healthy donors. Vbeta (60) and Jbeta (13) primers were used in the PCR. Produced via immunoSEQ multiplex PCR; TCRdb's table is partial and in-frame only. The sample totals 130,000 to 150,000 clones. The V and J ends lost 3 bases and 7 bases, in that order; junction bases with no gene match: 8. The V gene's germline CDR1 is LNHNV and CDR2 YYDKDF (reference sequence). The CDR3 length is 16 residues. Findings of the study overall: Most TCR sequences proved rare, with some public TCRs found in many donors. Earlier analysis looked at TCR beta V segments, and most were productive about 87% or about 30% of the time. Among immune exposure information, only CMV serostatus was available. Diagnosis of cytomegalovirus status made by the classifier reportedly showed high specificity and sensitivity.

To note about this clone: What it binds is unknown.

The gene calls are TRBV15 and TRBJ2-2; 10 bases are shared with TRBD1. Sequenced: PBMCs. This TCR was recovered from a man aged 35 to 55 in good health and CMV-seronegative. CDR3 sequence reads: CATSREDRGRDGELFF. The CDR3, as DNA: TGTGCCACCAGCAGGGAAGACAGGGGGCGCGACGGGGAGCTGTTTTTT.